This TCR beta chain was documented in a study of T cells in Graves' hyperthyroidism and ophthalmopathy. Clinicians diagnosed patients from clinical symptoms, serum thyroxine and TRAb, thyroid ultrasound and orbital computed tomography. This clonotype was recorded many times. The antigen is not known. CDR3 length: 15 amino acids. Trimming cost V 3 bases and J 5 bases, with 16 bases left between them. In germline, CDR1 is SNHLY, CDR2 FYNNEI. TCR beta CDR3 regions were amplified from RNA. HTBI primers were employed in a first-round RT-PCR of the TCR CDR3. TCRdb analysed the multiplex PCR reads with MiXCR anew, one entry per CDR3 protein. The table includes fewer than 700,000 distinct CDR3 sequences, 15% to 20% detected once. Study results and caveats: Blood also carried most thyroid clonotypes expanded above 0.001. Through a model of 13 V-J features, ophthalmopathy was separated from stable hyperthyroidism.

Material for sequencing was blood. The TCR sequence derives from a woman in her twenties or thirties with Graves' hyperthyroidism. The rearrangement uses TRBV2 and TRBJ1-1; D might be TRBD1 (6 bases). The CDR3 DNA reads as TGTGCCAGCAGTGAGTTAGGGGGAGTGGTAACTGAAGCTTTCTTT. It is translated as CASSELGGVVTEAFF.